The 32 T cell receptor beta chains below all came from one sample that was sequenced in a study of T cell clonality in common variable immunodeficiency. Here immunoSEQ multiplex PCR was the method, and the copy in TCRdb shows in-frame clones only, minus some. The specimen has about 52,000 clones, none found just once. Sequencing used peripheral blood mononuclear cells. Receptors originate from a person between 18 and 70 years old in good health.

This clone has a count of ten or more. The sequenced CDR3 bases are TGTGCCAGTAGTATGGACAGGTCGGAGCCC. This codes for CASSMDRSEP. The full CDR3 is CASSMDRSEPQHF. The J gene is TRBJ1-5, the V gene TRBV19; TRBD1 matches 7 bases. The CDR3 goes on 3 residues after the read ends, and that part is filled in from the germline J gene. The CDR3 is made up of 13 amino acids. The ends lost 3 bases at V and 8 bases at J; junction bases unmatched: 4. CDR1 LNHDA and CDR2 SQIVND come from the germline V gene (reference sequence).

This clone was observed many times. The sequenced fragment ends 3 residues before the CDR3 boundary, so the rest is inferred from the germline J gene. Other DNA sequences in the sample encode the same CDR3. V gene TRBV19 combines with J gene TRBJ1-3; TRBD1 might be the D (6 bases). Trimming shortened V by 5 bases and J by 8 bases, and 13 bases separated the two germline ends. Germline assignment: CDR1 LNHDA and CDR2 SQIVND (reference sequence). This CDR3 is built from 13 residues. The sequenced CDR3 bases are TGTGCCAGTAGTGAGACAGGAGGCTACACC. Its translation: CASSETGGYT. The entire CDR3 protein is CASSETGGYTIYF.

This clone was recorded at least ten times. Read data end 3 residues before the CDR3 end; the end is taken from the germline J gene. The V and J genes are TRBV7-2 and TRBJ1-1; a possible D gene is TRBD1 (5 bases). The germline gives CDR1 SGHTA, CDR2 FQGNSA. The germline V and J ends were trimmed by 0 bases and 7 bases, with 9 bases remaining between them. There are 13 residues in the CDR3. CDR3 sequence reads: CASSLAGHLEAFF. The sequenced part of the CDR3 DNA is TGTGCCAGCAGCTTAGCTGGACACCTTGAA. Complete variable domain (other parts from reference TRBV7-2 and TRBJ1-1): GAGVSQSPSNKVTEKGKDVELRCDPISGHTALYWYRQSLGQGLEFLIYFQGNSAPDKSGLPSDRFSAERTGGSVSTLTIQRTQQEDSAVYLCASSLAGHLEAFFGQGTRLTVV.

This clone was recorded many times. The read ends 3 residues early relative to the CDR3; the germline J gene fills the gap. The genes are TRBV20-1 and TRBJ1-2; TRBD1 aligns across 8 bases. The V segment lost 1 base and the J segment 1 base; nucleotides outside the gene matches: 2. The CDR3 has 14 residues. Germline V gene data show CDR1 as DFQATT and CDR2 as SNEGSKA (reference sequence). CDR3 DNA, as far as it was read: TGCAGTGCTAGAGGGACAGGGCTTAACTATGGC. It yields the protein CSARGTGLNYG. The entire CDR3 is CSARGTGLNYGYTF.

This clone was counted at least ten times. The CDR3 end falls 3 residues outside the read, so it is completed with the germline J gene. This chain links TRBV2 with TRBJ1-6; TRBD1 aligns across 8 bases. This CDR3 comprises 14 residues. The ends lost 6 bases at V and 7 bases at J; junction bases unmatched: 5. Germline CDR1 SNHLY, CDR2 FYNNEI. Partial CDR3 DNA: TGTGCCAGCAGCACCGGGACAGGAAATTCACCC. This sequence encodes CASSTGTGNSP. From start to end, the CDR3 is CASSTGTGNSPLHF.

This clone was seen many times. Read sequence stops 3 residues before the CDR3 end, and the germline J gene provides the missing end. The V gene is TRBV10-3, the J gene TRBJ2-7, with D unclear. The CDR3 is 13 residues long. V lost 3 bases and J 2 bases, leaving 8 bases between the germline ends. CDR1 and CDR2 (germline): ENHRY, SYGVKD. The CDR3: CAISEGQTYEQYF. The CDR3 bases that were read are TGTGCCATCAGTGAAGGGCAGACCTACGAG.

Ten or more counts support this clone. The read halts 3 residues ahead of the CDR3 end, with the missing end drawn from the germline J gene. The genes are TRBV6-2 or TRBV6-3 and TRBJ2-3; 15 positions match TRBD2. This CDR3 is 16 amino acids long. CDR1 and CDR2 (germline): MNHEY, SVGEGT. The V and J ends lost 6 bases and 4 bases, in that order; junction bases with no gene match: 5. CDR3 in amino acids: CASSPGLAGGPDTQYF. CDR3 DNA, as far as it was read: TGTGCCAGCAGCCCCGGACTAGCGGGGGGGCCAGATACG.

This clone was seen ten or more times. The read finishes 3 residues shy of the CDR3 end, and the germline J gene is used to complete it. The chain carries TRBV13 and TRBJ2-3; D is perhaps TRBD1 (6 bases). CDR1 is PRHDT and CDR2 is FYEKMQ in the germline V gene (reference sequence). CDR3 length: 15 amino acids. The V end lost 3 bases, the J end lost 8 bases, and 18 bases lay between the germline ends. CDR3 loop: CASSFRDTLRGTQYF. The sequenced part of the CDR3 DNA is TGTGCCAGCAGCTTCCGGGACACCCTCAGGGGTACG.

Only a few counts were recorded for this clone. The CDR3 end falls 3 residues outside the read, so it is completed with the germline J gene. This chain joins TRBV5-1 and TRBJ1-1, with D uncertain. From germline, CDR1 is SGHRS and CDR2 YFSETQ. The CDR3 runs to 14 residues. Trimming shortened V by 4 bases and J by 2 bases, and 12 bases separated the two germline ends. The CDR3 loop is CASSPLQVNTEAFF. The covered CDR3 bases are TGCGCCAGCAGCCCATTGCAGGTCAACACTGAA.

Concerning this clone: The read comes to an end 3 residues before the CDR3 does, leaving the germline J gene to fill in the end. The J gene is TRBJ1-5, the V gene TRBV2, with TRBD1 as a possible D gene (5 bases). CDR3 length equals 13 residues. V was shortened by 8 bases and J by 3 bases, with 11 bases between the two germline ends. Germline V gene data show CDR1 as SNHLY and CDR2 as FYNNEI. The CDR3 sequence is CASVKGSNQPQHF. The covered CDR3 bases are TGTGCCAGCGTCAAGGGGTCCAATCAGCCC.

This clone was observed many times. From the germline J gene comes the end of the CDR3, since the read stops 3 residues before it. This chain uses TRBV5-1 with TRBJ2-5, with D possibly being TRBD1 (6 bases). V was cut by 2 bases and J by 2 bases, with 16 bases left in between. Germline assignment: CDR1 SGHRS and CDR2 YFSETQ. The CDR3 is made up of 16 amino acids. Partial CDR3 DNA: TGCGCCAGCAGCTTTTACCCCCGGACAGTTCAAGAGACC. It translates to CASSFYPRTVQET. The entire CDR3 sequence reads CASSFYPRTVQETQYF.

This clone was seen repeatedly, ten times or more. Read sequence stops 3 residues before the CDR3 end, and the germline J gene provides the missing end. The chain has TRBV16 and TRBJ1-1; D unresolved. This CDR3 comprises 15 residues. Germline CDR1 is KGHSY and CDR2 is FQNENV. Trimming removed 1 base at V and 0 bases at J, with 9 bases between. CDR3 bases read: TGTGCCAGCAGCCAATTGACGGGGATGAACACTGAA. Residues: CASSQLTGMNTE. Given in full, the CDR3 is CASSQLTGMNTEAFF.

Many counts were recorded for this clone. Sequencing ends 3 residues short of the CDR3 end; the germline J gene provides the rest. V gene TRBV30 combines with J gene TRBJ2-3; D perhaps matches TRBD2 (5 bases). The CDR3 loop spans 14 amino acids. The V and J ends lost 4 bases and 0 bases respectively, with 11 bases between them. Per germline, CDR1 GTSNPN and CDR2 SVGIG (reference sequence). The CDR3 sequence is CAWKSLASTDTQYF. The CDR3 DNA, read in part, is TGTGCCTGGAAATCCCTAGCTAGCACAGATACG.

Ten or more counts support this clone. The CDR3 end lies 3 residues beyond the end of the read and is filled in from the germline J gene. The rearrangement joins TRBV30 to TRBJ1-6; D is ambiguous. The germline V and J ends were trimmed by 1 base and 0 bases, with 7 bases remaining between them. The CDR3 is made up of 15 amino acids. Germline CDR1 GTSNPN, CDR2 SVGIG (reference sequence). The covered CDR3 bases are TGTGCCTGGAGTGCACAAAGCTCCTATAATTCACCC. This gives the protein CAWSAQSSYNSP. The CDR3 as a whole reads CAWSAQSSYNSPLHF.

This clone has a count of ten or more. The read terminates 3 residues before the CDR3 end, so the remaining end is supplied by the germline J gene. V and J are TRBV23-1 and TRBJ2-2, with D unresolved. TRBV23-1 counts as an open reading frame of uncertain function. The V gene lost 8 bases and the J gene lost 4 bases, with 20 bases spanning the gap. The CDR3 covers 16 residues. The sequenced part of the CDR3 DNA is TGCGCCAGCCACCATAGCATACACGAATCCACCGGGGAG. It translates to CASHHSIHESTGE. The full CDR3 sequence reads CASHHSIHESTGELFF.

This clone was seen repeatedly, ten times or more. The CDR3 end is not reached by the read, which stops 3 residues before it; the germline J gene fills it in. The chain carries TRBV5-1 and TRBJ2-3; TRBD1 agrees at 7 bases. CDR3 length: 15 amino acids. In germline, CDR1 is SGHRS, CDR2 YFSETQ. Trimming took 3 bases from V and 0 from J; bases not matched to a gene: 4. The part of the CDR3 DNA that was read is TGCGCCAGCAGCTGGCGAGGGGGCAGCACAGATACG. Translating it yields CASSWRGGSTDT. The complete CDR3 sequence is CASSWRGGSTDTQYF.

This clone was seen only a few times. This may be a read error: a much more frequent sequence differs by one nucleotide. The observed sequence ends 3 residues before the CDR3 terminus, with the missing tail filled in from the germline J gene. The chain recombines TRBV6-2 or TRBV6-3 with TRBJ2-3; weak D call: TRBD1 (5 bases). The CDR3 contains 16 residues. CDR1 is MNHEY and CDR2 is SVGEGT in the germline V gene. CDR3: CASSTRSRGFNQPQYF. Partial CDR3 DNA: TGTGCCAGCAGTACCCGGAGTAGGGGCTTCAATCAGCCG.

In regard to this clone: The read stops 3 residues short of the end of the CDR3; the missing end is completed from the germline J gene. J is TRBJ2-7 and V is TRBV11-2; no reliable D call. Germline CDR1 reads SGHAT; CDR2 reads FQNNGV. V lost 1 base, J lost 3 bases, and 4 bases lay in between. The length of the CDR3 is 12 residues. The CDR3 protein is CASSLGHYEQYF. The part of the CDR3 DNA that was read is TGTGCCAGCAGCTTAGGACACTACGAG.

This clone was seen ten or more times. The read is 3 residues too short to cover the CDR3 end, so that end is filled in from the germline J gene. This sample includes further DNA sequences coding for the same CDR3. The chain employs TRBV7-9 and TRBJ2-7, with 8 bases identical to TRBD1. Per germline, CDR1 SEHNR and CDR2 FQNEAQ (reference sequence). Trimming cost V 3 bases and J 5 bases; bases outside gene matches: 0. This CDR3 is 12 amino acids long. CDR3 region: CASSLTGDEQYF. The CDR3 bases that were read are TGTGCCAGCAGCTTGACAGGGGACGAG.

This clone was seen many times. The read ends 3 residues before the CDR3 terminus; that terminus is restored from the germline J gene. The chain uses TRBV30 and TRBJ2-7; D perhaps matches TRBD1 (6 bases). This CDR3 has 13 amino acids. Germline CDR1 is GTSNPN and CDR2 is SVGIG (reference sequence). The V end lost 0 bases, the J end lost 3 bases, and 9 bases lay between the germline ends. The CDR3 here is CAWSVDRSYEQYF. Partial CDR3 DNA: TGTGCCTGGAGTGTTGACAGGAGCTACGAG.

This clone was counted many times. The CDR3 end falls 3 residues outside the read, so it is completed with the germline J gene. This chain uses TRBV20-1 with TRBJ2-2; 9 nucleotides agree with TRBD2. CDR3 size: 14 residues. V lost 6 bases to trimming and J lost 8 bases; unmatched junction nucleotides: 10. Germline CDR1 reads DFQATT; CDR2 reads SNEGSKA (reference sequence). The CDR3 is CSATGLASGGELFF. The sequenced part of the CDR3 DNA is TGCAGTGCCACCGGACTAGCGAGCGGAGGGGAG.

Many counts were recorded for this clone. Read data end 3 residues before the CDR3 end; the end is taken from the germline J gene. This sequence joins TRBV20-1 and TRBJ1-5; TRBD1 is a possible D gene (5 bases). The CDR3 is made up of 13 amino acids. Germline V lookup: CDR1 DFQATT, CDR2 SNEGSKA (reference sequence). V lost 4 bases, J lost 4 bases, and 11 bases lay in between. The CDR3 spells CSATLGVNQPQHF. The CDR3 bases that were read are TGCAGTGCTACCCTAGGGGTAAATCAGCCC.

This clone was picked up many times. The missing CDR3 end, 3 residues past where the read stops, is filled in from the germline J gene. The chain combines TRBV5-6 with TRBJ1-2, with 7 bases that match TRBD1. Germline assignment: CDR1 SGHDT and CDR2 YYEEEE. Trimming at V came to 5 bases and at J to 6 bases, leaving 7 bases not matched to a gene. The CDR3 runs 13 residues. The DNA read from the CDR3 is TGTGCCAGCAGATTGACCAGGGGGGATGGC. Encoded protein: CASRLTRGDG. The CDR3 in its entirety is CASRLTRGDGYTF.

Comments on this clone: The sequenced fragment ends 3 residues before the CDR3 boundary, so the rest is inferred from the germline J gene. This sequence joins TRBV6-2 or TRBV6-3 and TRBJ1-2; 8 bases map to TRBD1. This CDR3 contains 14 residues. Germline trimming cut 6 bases from V and 6 bases from J; bases unmatched to any gene: 9. Germline lookup yields CDR1 MNHEY and CDR2 SVGEGT. The CDR3 spells CASSGQGPGDGYTF. CDR3 bases read: TGTGCCAGCAGCGGACAGGGCCCAGGAGATGGC.

Concerning this clone: The read ends 3 residues shy of where the CDR3 ends; the end is completed using the germline J gene. The chain carries TRBV5-6 and TRBJ2-7; 15 bases agree with TRBD2. Trimming removed 2 bases from V and 6 bases from J; junction bases left unmatched: 3. This CDR3 comprises 15 residues. Germline V gene lookup returns CDR1 SGHDT and CDR2 YYEEEE. The chain's CDR3 is CASSFWTSGRAEQYF. The part of the CDR3 DNA that was read is TGTGCCAGCAGCTTCTGGACTAGCGGGAGGGCCGAG.

On this clone itself: From the germline J gene comes the end of the CDR3, since the read stops 3 residues before it. The rearrangement links TRBV6-1 to TRBJ1-5; TRBD1 might be the D (6 bases). The CDR3 runs 14 residues. CDR1 and CDR2 (germline): MNHNS, SASEGT. V lost 4 bases and J 3 bases, leaving 10 bases between the germline ends. The CDR3 DNA, read in part, is TGTGCCAGCAGTGGGAGACAGGCCAATCAGCCC. Protein product: CASSGRQANQP. The whole CDR3 reads CASSGRQANQPQHF.

This clone was found many times. The CDR3 is cut off 3 residues early in the read; its end comes from the germline J gene. The rearrangement links TRBV9 to TRBJ2-2, with D unresolved. This CDR3 is built from 14 residues. Trimming cost V 2 bases and J 2 bases, with 7 bases left between them. The germline V gene has CDR1 SGDLS and CDR2 YYNGEE. The CDR3 reads CASSVSVNTGELFF. CDR3 bases read: TGTGCCAGCAGCGTTTCTGTTAACACCGGGGAG. Filled out from reference TRBV9 and TRBJ2-2, the complete variable domain reads DSGVTQTPKHLITATGQRVTLRCSPRSGDLSVYWYQQSLDQGLQFLIQYYNGEERAKGNILERFSAQQFPDLHSELNLSSLELGDSALYFCASSVSVNTGELFFGEGSRLTVL.

This clone was seen repeatedly, ten times or more. The read gets to within 3 residues of the CDR3 end, and the germline J gene fills in the rest. Other DNA sequences in the sample encode the same CDR3. The chain uses TRBV20-1 and TRBJ1-1; D is undetermined. There are 13 residues in the CDR3. Per germline, CDR1 DFQATT and CDR2 SNEGSKA (reference sequence). V lost 5 bases and J lost 0, with 10 bases in between. The DNA read from the CDR3 is TGCAGTGCTCCAGGACTGATGAACACTGAA. This sequence encodes CSAPGLMNTE. The entire CDR3 protein reads CSAPGLMNTEAFF.

This clone was recorded many times. With the read ending 3 residues before the CDR3 end, the germline J gene is used to fill in that end. The V call is TRBV7-9, the J call TRBJ2-5; maybe TRBD1 (5 bases). Trimming removed 5 bases from V and 0 bases from J, with 10 bases in between. Germline lookup yields CDR1 SEHNR and CDR2 FQNEAQ (reference sequence). This CDR3 comprises 14 residues. The part of the CDR3 DNA that was read is TGTGCCAGCAGCACAGACAGCCACCAAGAGACC. Translated: CASSTDSHQET. The complete CDR3 reads CASSTDSHQETQYF.

This clone has ten or more counts. With the read ending 3 residues before the CDR3 end, the germline J gene is used to fill in that end. The chain employs TRBV5-1 and TRBJ1-2; TRBD1 is a possible D gene (6 bases). The CDR3 is made up of 14 amino acids. The germline V and J ends were trimmed by 0 bases and 4 bases, with 10 bases remaining between them. The germline V gene encodes CDR1 SGHRS and CDR2 YFSETQ. Here the CDR3 reads CASSLGTEVYGYTF. Partial CDR3 DNA: TGCGCCAGCAGCTTGGGGACAGAGGTCTATGGC.

A remark on this clone: The read stops 3 residues short of the end of the CDR3; the missing end is completed from the germline J gene. The chain joins TRBV19 to TRBJ2-1, with a weak D call TRBD2 (7 bases). Germline values: CDR1 LNHDA, CDR2 SQIVND (reference sequence). The CDR3 loop spans 15 amino acids. V was clipped by 7 bases and J by 8 bases, with 21 bases between them. The chain's CDR3 is CASNGGGGGEDEQFF. The covered CDR3 bases are TGTGCCAGTAACGGGGGCGGGGGAGGTGAGGATGAG.

This clone was observed at least ten times. Other DNA sequences within the sample encode an identical CDR3. Incomplete CDR3 DNA: TGTGCCAGCTCACCCGCCGCAAGCTGGAATGAAAAA. It yields the protein CASSPAASWNEK. Given in full, the CDR3 is CASSPAASWNEKLFF. The V gene is TRBV18, the J gene TRBJ1-4; D remains ambiguous. The missing CDR3 end, 3 residues past where the read stops, is filled in from the germline J gene. V was pared by 3 bases and J by 5 bases, with 13 bases between. This CDR3 has 15 residues. Germline V gene lookup returns CDR1 KGHSH and CDR2 LQKENI.